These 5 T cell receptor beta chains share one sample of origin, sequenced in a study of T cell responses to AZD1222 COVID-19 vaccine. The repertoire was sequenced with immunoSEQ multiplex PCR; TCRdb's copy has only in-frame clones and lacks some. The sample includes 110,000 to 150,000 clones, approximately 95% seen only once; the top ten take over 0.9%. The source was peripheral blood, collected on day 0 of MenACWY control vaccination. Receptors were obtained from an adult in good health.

The CDR3 protein is CASSFLPGTNEQYF. The CDR3 region has the DNA TGCGCCAGCAGCTTTCTCCCCGGGACCAACGAGCAGTACTTC. The chain links TRBV5-1 to TRBJ2-7; D assignment may be TRBD1 or TRBD2 (5 bases each). This CDR3 comprises 14 residues. V was cut by 2 bases and J by 5 bases, with 14 bases left in between. Germline V gene lookup returns CDR1 SGHRS and CDR2 YFSETQ. The whole variable domain, filled in from reference TRBV5-1 and TRBJ2-7, reads KAGVTQTPRYLIKTRGQQVTLSCSPISGHRSVSWYQQTPGQGLQFLFEYFSETQRNKGNFPGRFSGRQFSNSRSEMNVSTLELGDSALYLCASSFLPGTNEQYFGPGTRLTVT.

CDR3: CASSEDSRGNQPQHF. CDR3 DNA sequence: TGTGCCAGCAGTGAGGACAGTCGTGGCAATCAGCCCCAGCATTTT. This chain uses TRBV28 with TRBJ1-5; D may be TRBD1 (6 bases). In germline, CDR1 is MDHEN, CDR2 SYDVKM. There are 15 residues in the CDR3. V lost 5 bases and J lost 2, with 13 bases in between. The whole variable domain, filled in from reference TRBV28 and TRBJ1-5, reads DVKVTQSSRYLVKRTGEKVFLECVQDMDHENMFWYRQDPGLGLRLIYFSYDVKMKEKGDIPEGYSVSREKKERFSLILESASTNQTSMYLCASSEDSRGNQPQHFGDGTRLSIL.

Here the CDR3 reads CASSVGSSYEQYF. CDR3 sequence (DNA): TGTGCCAGCAGCGTAGGCAGTTCCTACGAGCAGTACTTC. This rearrangement joins TRBV9 to TRBJ2-7; D unresolved. Trimming took off 0 bases at V and 1 base at J, with 5 bases between the two ends. CDR1 and CDR2 from the germline V gene are SGDLS and YYNGEE. The CDR3 totals 13 residues.

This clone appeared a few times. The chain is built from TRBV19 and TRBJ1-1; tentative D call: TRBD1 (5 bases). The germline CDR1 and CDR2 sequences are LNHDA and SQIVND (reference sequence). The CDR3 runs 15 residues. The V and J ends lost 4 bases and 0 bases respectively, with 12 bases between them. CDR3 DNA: TGTGCCAGTAGTACATCGGGACTTATGAACACTGAAGCTTTCTTT. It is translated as CASSTSGLMNTEAFF.

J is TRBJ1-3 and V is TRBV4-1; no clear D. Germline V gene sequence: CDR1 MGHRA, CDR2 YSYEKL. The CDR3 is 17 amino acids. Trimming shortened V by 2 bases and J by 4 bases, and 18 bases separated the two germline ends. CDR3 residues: CASSQPTRGRAGNTIYF. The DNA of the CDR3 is TGCGCCAGCAGCCAACCTACACGGGGTCGAGCGGGAAACACCATATATTTT.